One and the same sample provided the 26 T cell receptor beta chains below, sequenced in a study of long-term antiretroviral therapy in people with HIV. The libraries were made with immunoSEQ v3.0 at survey level. The data were produced by immunoSEQ multiplex PCR, yet TCRdb's version contains in-frame clones alone and is incomplete. This sample has about 24,000 clones, with around 86% found just once. The specimen was unsorted PBMCs, collected 0.4 years after starting antiretroviral therapy. These receptors were taken from a man aged 45-65 years with HIV.

The chain has TRBV27 and TRBJ2-2; D call uncertain. Trimming stripped 7 bases from V and 6 bases from J, with 9 bases between. CDR1 and CDR2 from the germline V gene are MNHEY and SMNVEV (reference sequence). The CDR3 runs 12 residues. CDR3 in amino acids: CASNSGAGELFF. The CDR3 DNA follows: TGTGCCAGCAATTCAGGCGCCGGGGAGCTGTTTTTT.

CDR3 protein: CASSSGGSSANGYTF. The CDR3 DNA reads as TGTGCCAGCAGTTCCGGGGGGAGTAGCGCAAATGGCTACACCTTC. The V gene is TRBV27, the J gene TRBJ1-2, with D possibly matching TRBD1 (5 bases). The CDR3 spans 15 residues. Germline CDR1 MNHEY, CDR2 SMNVEV (reference sequence). V lost 4 bases to trimming and J lost 6 bases, with 18 bases between them.

This clone was observed once. V gene TRBV5-6 combines with J gene TRBJ1-2, with D uncertain. V was cut by 3 bases and J by 2 bases, with 11 bases left in between. The CDR3 contains 14 residues. Germline V gene sequence: CDR1 SGHDT, CDR2 YYEEEE. In DNA, the CDR3 is TGTGCCAGCAGCTACCTACAGAGGAACTATGGCTACACCTTC. Translation: CASSYLQRNYGYTF. Filled out from reference TRBV5-6 and TRBJ1-2, the complete variable domain reads DAGVTQSPTHLIKTRGQQVTLRCSPKSGHDTVSWYQQALGQGPQFIFQYYEEEERQRGNFPDRFSGHQFPNYSSELNVNALLLGDSALYLCASSYLQRNYGYTFGSGTRLTVV.

This clone was counted a single time. V is TRBV5-6 and J is TRBJ2-5; no definite D call. The V gene's germline CDR1 is SGHDT and CDR2 YYEEEE. Trimming pared 1 base from V and 7 bases from J, leaving 11 bases between. This CDR3 has 13 residues. DNA for the CDR3: TGTGCCAGCAGCTTGACTCGTTGGGCGACCCAGTACTTC. As protein: CASSLTRWATQYF.

The genes are TRBV7-9 and TRBJ2-7, with D possibly being TRBD2 (5 bases). Per germline, CDR1 SEHNR and CDR2 FQNEAQ (reference sequence). This CDR3 spans 15 amino acids. V was trimmed by 1 base and J by 3 bases, leaving 13 bases between them. CDR3 residues: CASSLGGGGLYEQYF. The CDR3 coding sequence is TGTGCCAGCAGCTTAGGAGGTGGAGGTCTCTACGAGCAGTACTTC. The full variable domain, its missing parts supplied by reference TRBV7-9 and TRBJ2-7, is DTGVSQNPRHKITKRGQNVTFRCDPISEHNRLYWYRQTLGQGPEFLTYFQNEAQLEKSRLLSDRFSAERPKGSFSTLEIQRTEQGDSAMYLCASSLGGGGLYEQYFGPGTRLTVT.

V gene TRBV29-1 combines with J gene TRBJ2-1; D gene ambiguous. Trimming shortened V by 1 base and J by 10 bases, and 17 bases separated the two germline ends. The CDR3 totals 14 residues. The germline CDR1 and CDR2 sequences are SQVTM and ANQGSEA. The DNA of the CDR3 is TGCAGCGTTGAAGCGAGTACAGCCGTACGAGAGCAGTTCTTC. This sequence encodes CSVEASTAVREQFF.

The V gene is TRBV6-5, the J gene TRBJ2-7, with D perhaps assigned TRBD1 or TRBD2 (6 bases each). V lost 2 bases, J lost 1 base, and 12 bases lay in between. The CDR3 sequence is 15 residues long. Looked up from germline, CDR1 is MNHEY and CDR2 is SVGAGI. The CDR3 DNA is TGTGCCAGCAGTTACGGTCCGGGGGCATCCTACGAGCAGTACTTC. Amino acid sequence: CASSYGPGASYEQYF.

This chain joins TRBV5-5 and TRBJ1-6; 9 bases agree with TRBD1. The CDR3 length is 15 residues. Germline CDR1 SGHKS, CDR2 YYEKEE (reference sequence). V lost 0 bases to trimming and J lost 7 bases; unmatched junction nucleotides: 2. The DNA of the CDR3 is TGTGCCAGCAGCTTGGTCGGACAGGGGAATTCACCCCTCCACTTT. Its protein is CASSLVGQGNSPLHF.

This rearrangement joins TRBV9 to TRBJ1-1, with no clear D. Germline lookup yields CDR1 SGDLS and CDR2 YYNGEE. There are 15 residues in the CDR3. V lost 0 bases and J lost 0, with 9 bases in between. DNA of the CDR3: TGTGCCAGCAGCGTAGACGACTTCATGAACACTGAAGCTTTCTTT. Encoded protein: CASSVDDFMNTEAFF.

This chain uses TRBV4-1 with TRBJ2-5; no clear D. This CDR3 contains 13 residues. CDR1 is MGHRA and CDR2 is YSYEKL in the germline V gene. With 3 bases removed from V and 5 bases from J, the gap between germline ends came to 10 bases. The CDR3 DNA sequence: TGCGCCAGCAGCCAGATCATAAGGGAGACCCAGTACTTC. This codes for CASSQIIRETQYF.

This CDR3 reads CATSRDSGNTIYF. CDR3 DNA: TGTGCCACCAGCAGAGACTCTGGAAACACCATATATTTT. V is TRBV15 and J is TRBJ1-3; D is ambiguous. The CDR3 sequence is 13 residues long. Trimming pared 0 bases from V and 0 bases from J, leaving 0 bases between. Germline loops: CDR1 LNHNV, CDR2 YYDKDF (reference sequence).

This rearrangement joins TRBV28 to TRBJ1-2; 10 bases agree with TRBD1. This CDR3 has 15 amino acids. The V gene's germline CDR1 is MDHEN and CDR2 SYDVKM. V shed 5 bases, J shed 4 bases, and the junction held 7 bases outside the gene matches. The CDR3 here is CASSTGTGEGYGYTF. Here the CDR3 DNA reads TGTGCCAGCAGTACCGGGACAGGGGAGGGCTATGGCTACACCTTC.

This rearrangement joins TRBV6-5 to TRBJ2-5; 7 nucleotides match TRBD1. Germline assignment: CDR1 MNHEY and CDR2 SVGAGI. The CDR3 runs 14 residues. V was clipped by 5 bases and J by 1 base; unmatched bases: 4. CDR3 sequence reads: CASSTRDSQETQYF. CDR3 in DNA: TGTGCCAGCAGTACTCGGGACAGCCAAGAGACCCAGTACTTC.

This chain connects TRBV5-1 to TRBJ1-4; no clear D. The CDR3 covers 16 residues. Germline lookup yields CDR1 SGHRS and CDR2 YFSETQ. V lost 4 bases to trimming and J lost 4 bases, with 17 bases between them. The CDR3 region has the DNA TGCGCCAGCAGCCCCGATTCCCGAGGGAATAATGAAAAACTGTTTTTT. Amino acid sequence: CASSPDSRGNNEKLFF.

The chain employs TRBV6-6 and TRBJ2-2; D unresolved. V was pared by 3 bases and J by 2 bases, with 10 bases between. The CDR3 is made up of 15 amino acids. Germline CDR1 is MNHNY and CDR2 is SVGAGI (reference sequence). The CDR3 here is CASSYLAVNTGELFF. DNA of the CDR3: TGTGCCAGCAGTTATCTGGCCGTAAACACCGGGGAGCTGTTTTTT.

The chain recombines TRBV29-1 with TRBJ1-3; TRBD1 matches 9 bases. V lost 5 bases to trimming and J lost 3 bases; unmatched junction nucleotides: 8. This CDR3 spans 15 amino acids. The V gene's germline CDR1 is SQVTM and CDR2 ANQGSEA. CDR3 sequence: CSVRIQGAIGNTIYF. As DNA, the CDR3 is TGCAGCGTTCGTATACAGGGGGCAATTGGAAACACCATATATTTT.

The chain joins TRBV19 to TRBJ2-2; D uncertain. The CDR3 length is 11 residues. The germline CDR1 and CDR2 sequences are LNHDA and SQIVND (reference sequence). V was trimmed by 5 bases and J by 6 bases, leaving 4 bases between them. The CDR3 sequence: CASSAAGELFF. In DNA, the CDR3 is TGTGCCAGTAGTGCGGCCGGGGAGCTGTTTTTT. The full variable domain, with the rest looked up from reference TRBV19 and TRBJ2-2, is DGGITQSPKYLFRKEGQNVTLSCEQNLNHDAMYWYRQDPGQGLRLIYYSQIVNDFQKGDIAEGYSVSREKKESFPLTVTSAQKNPTAFYLCASSAAGELFFGEGSRLTVL.

This chain joins TRBV7-9 and TRBJ2-3, with a possible D match to TRBD2 (6 bases). V gave up 5 bases and J gave up 7 bases, with 10 bases separating them. This CDR3 comprises 12 residues. CDR1 is SEHNR, CDR2 FQNEAQ, per germline (reference sequence). CDR3 coding DNA: TGTGCCAGCAGCCCCGCGGGGTATACGCAGTATTTT. Its protein product is CASSPAGYTQYF.

This rearrangement joins TRBV7-2 to TRBJ1-3; TRBD1 matches at 10 bases. V dropped 5 bases and J dropped 5; count of bases not matched to a gene: 15. This CDR3 is 18 amino acids long. Germline assignment: CDR1 SGHTA and CDR2 FQGNSA. The chain's CDR3 is CASSLVTGGEGKRNTIYF. DNA for the CDR3: TGTGCCAGCAGCCTAGTGACAGGGGGCGAGGGGAAGAGAAACACCATATATTTT.

The CDR3 sequence is CASSLSSTANTEAFF. CDR3 in DNA: TGTGCCAGCAGTTTGTCTTCGACAGCGAACACTGAAGCTTTCTTT. The rearrangement joins TRBV27 to TRBJ1-1; D might be TRBD1 (5 bases). CDR3 length: 15 amino acids. Looked up from germline, CDR1 is MNHEY and CDR2 is SMNVEV (reference sequence). V shed 3 bases and J shed 1 base, with 12 bases lying between them.

On this clone itself: A read error may account for a junction end that differs from germline. The J gene is TRBJ2-3, the V gene TRBV27; the match to TRBD2 covers 8 bases. Germline CDR1 MNHEY, CDR2 SMNVEV (reference sequence). The CDR3 has 14 residues. CDR3 DNA sequence: TGTGCCAGCAGTTTAAATGCGGGGGGACTAGTTTTTCGTTTT. As protein: CASSLNAGGLVFRF.

This chain joins TRBV6-6 and TRBJ1-4; unclear D gene. V dropped 2 bases and J dropped 6 bases, with 10 bases sitting between them. Germline assignment: CDR1 MNHNY and CDR2 SVGAGI (reference sequence). The CDR3 covers 14 residues. Written as DNA, the CDR3 is TGTGCCAGCAGTTACCGGGGATATGATGAAAAACTGTTTTTT. As protein: CASSYRGYDEKLFF.

The gene calls are TRBV11-2 and TRBJ2-1; D is unclear. From germline, CDR1 is SGHAT and CDR2 FQNNGV. The V and J ends lost 5 bases and 5 bases respectively, with 10 bases between them. The CDR3 has 13 amino acids. CDR3 nucleotide sequence: TGTGCCAGCAGCCCCCCCTTTAACAATGAGCAGTTCTTC. It encodes CASSPPFNNEQFF.

This clone was counted a few times. This chain links TRBV7-3 with TRBJ1-6; the D is unclear. This CDR3 contains 13 residues. Trimming cost V 3 bases and J 9 bases, with 9 bases left between them. Germline V gene data show CDR1 as SGHTA and CDR2 as FQGTGA. The CDR3 sequence is CASSLNSVSPLHF. The CDR3 nucleotides are TGTGCCAGCAGCTTGAATTCGGTTTCACCCCTCCACTTT.

The chain combines TRBV7-6 with TRBJ1-4; D call uncertain. Germline lookup yields CDR1 SGHVS and CDR2 FNYEAQ. Trimming took off 8 bases at V and 7 bases at J, with 11 bases between the two ends. This CDR3 has 12 amino acids. CDR3 region: CASSGGGEKLFF. CDR3 bases: TGTGCCAGCTCTGGCGGAGGTGAAAAACTGTTTTTT.

The chain couples TRBV6-5 to TRBJ2-1; D uncertain. Trimming left V 6 bases short and J 2 bases short, with 14 bases between. In germline, CDR1 is MNHEY, CDR2 SVGAGI. This CDR3 has 15 amino acids. The CDR3 DNA reads as TGTGCCAGCAGCCAGACATACCCTCCCTACAATGAGCAGTTCTTC. It encodes CASSQTYPPYNEQFF.